Below, 9 T cell receptor beta chains from the same sample are listed, as sequenced in a study of blood T cell repertoires in COVID-19. Produced via immunoSEQ multiplex PCR; TCRdb's table is partial and in-frame only. The table records 75,000 to 95,000 clones, around 81% of them present only once. The sequencing sample was made of peripheral blood. These receptors came from an older man with active or convalescent COVID-19.

The genes are TRBV24-1 and TRBJ2-5; D is possibly TRBD2 (5 bases). CDR1 and CDR2 (germline): KGHDR, SFDVKD. This CDR3 spans 15 amino acids. Trimming pared 5 bases from V and 5 bases from J, leaving 17 bases between. In DNA form, the CDR3 reads TGTGCCACCAGTGCGGGTATCGGGATGTGGGAGACCCAGTACTTC. Protein: CATSAGIGMWETQYF.

This chain uses TRBV5-6 with TRBJ2-7, with 8 bases aligning to TRBD1. The CDR3 extends over 14 amino acids. V trimming: 0 bases; J trimming: 6 bases; junction bases outside the gene matches: 5. Germline-derived CDR1 and CDR2 are SGHDT and YYEEEE. The CDR3 sequence: CASSLGQGSVEQYV. The CDR3 DNA reads TGTGCCAGCAGCTTGGGACAGGGGTCAGTCGAGCAGTACGTC.

The chain couples TRBV30 to TRBJ1-5; TRBD1 aligns across 9 bases. V shed 2 bases and J 7 bases; nucleotides not matched to a gene: 6. Germline V CDR1 and CDR2: GTSNPN, SVGIG (reference sequence). The CDR3 has 14 residues. The CDR3 bases are TGTGCCTGGAGTTCGGACAGGGGAGGGCAGCCCCAGCATTTT. Protein: CAWSSDRGGQPQHF.

This chain uses TRBV7-9 with TRBJ1-1; D is ambiguous. The CDR3 sequence is 10 residues long. Germline assignment: CDR1 SEHNR and CDR2 FQNEAQ (reference sequence). V shed 6 bases and J shed 7 bases, with 6 bases lying between them. The CDR3 region has the DNA TGTGCCAGCAGTAATATTGAAGCTTTCTTT. This sequence encodes CASSNIEAFF.

J is TRBJ2-3 and V is TRBV5-1; no firm D call. Germline CDR1 reads SGHRS; CDR2 reads YFSETQ. The CDR3 runs to 15 residues. V lost 0 bases to trimming and J lost 1 base, with 9 bases between them. The CDR3 here is CASSLVDIRTDTQYF. The CDR3 DNA sequence: TGCGCCAGCAGCTTGGTTGACATCCGCACAGATACGCAGTATTTT.

This chain links TRBV6-5 with TRBJ2-1, with 9 bases aligning to TRBD2. The ends lost 6 bases at V and 5 bases at J; junction bases unmatched: 8. The CDR3 length is 15 residues. The V gene's germline CDR1 is MNHEY and CDR2 SVGAGI. CDR3 sequence reads: CASRERGATNNEQFF. CDR3 DNA sequence: TGTGCCAGCAGAGAGCGGGGGGCAACGAACAATGAGCAGTTCTTC.

CDR3 coding DNA: TGTGCCTGGAGTCCAGGGACATCTGGCTACACCTTC. Protein product: CAWSPGTSGYTF. The rearrangement uses TRBV30 and TRBJ1-2; possible D gene TRBD1, 6 bases. The V end was cut by 2 bases, the J end by 7 bases, with 11 bases between. The CDR3 has 12 amino acids. Looked up from germline, CDR1 is GTSNPN and CDR2 is SVGIG (reference sequence).

The V gene is TRBV30, the J gene TRBJ1-5; D may be TRBD1 (6 bases). This CDR3 has 14 residues. Germline CDR1 and CDR2: GTSNPN and SVGIG (reference sequence). The germline V and J ends were trimmed by 1 base and 4 bases, with 11 bases remaining between them. Here the CDR3 DNA reads TGTGCCTGGAGTGGGGCGAGGGGGAATCAGCCCCAGCATTTT. This encodes CAWSGARGNQPQHF.

The chain couples TRBV5-1 to TRBJ1-1, with D hard to call. CDR3 length: 13 amino acids. Trimming took off 3 bases at V and 0 bases at J, with 6 bases between the two ends. Germline V lookup: CDR1 SGHRS, CDR2 YFSETQ. In DNA, the CDR3 is TGCGCCAGCAGCTCCAACATGAACACTGAAGCTTTCTTT. This codes for CASSSNMNTEAFF.